Below are 11 T cell receptor beta chains sequenced from a single sample in a study of blood T cell repertoires in COVID-19. Using immunoSEQ multiplex PCR, the repertoire was profiled, and TCRdb retains in-frame clones only, with some absent. The sample has under 300,000 clones; approximately 90% are singletons. The sequencing sample was made of peripheral blood. The receptors shown here come from a woman aged 40 to 50 who had recovered from COVID-19.

The CDR3 DNA reads TGTGCCAGCAGCTTGGGACTAGCGGTAAGACCTTCCTACGAGCAGTACTTC. This translates into CASSLGLAVRPSYEQYF. The chain recombines TRBV5-6 with TRBJ2-7, with 9 bases identical to TRBD2. The germline V gene encodes CDR1 SGHDT and CDR2 YYEEEE. Trimming removed 0 bases from V and 1 base from J; junction bases left unmatched: 8. CDR3 size: 17 residues.

The chain is built from TRBV12-3 or TRBV12-4 and TRBJ1-1, with D uncertain. CDR3 length equals 13 residues. The V and J ends lost 4 bases and 3 bases respectively, with 9 bases between them. Here the CDR3 DNA reads TGTGCCAGCAGTTACGGACTGGACACTGAAGCTTTCTTT. It specifies CASSYGLDTEAFF.

The rearrangement uses TRBV7-9 and TRBJ2-7, with TRBD1 matching over 7 bases. V was pared by 6 bases and J by 11 bases, with 10 bases of the junction left unmatched. In germline, CDR1 is SEHNR, CDR2 FQNEAQ (reference sequence). The CDR3 runs to 12 residues. The CDR3 DNA reads TGTGCCAGCAGTTCAGCGACAGGGAAGGAGTACTTC. Protein: CASSSATGKEYF.

This CDR3 is CAISEGGGLDTEAFF. The CDR3 nucleotides are TGTGCCATCAGTGAAGGTGGGGGGTTGGACACTGAAGCTTTCTTT. V gene TRBV10-3 combines with J gene TRBJ1-1; D perhaps matches TRBD1 (5 bases). Germline V gene data show CDR1 as ENHRY and CDR2 as SYGVKD. There are 15 residues in the CDR3. V was clipped by 3 bases and J by 3 bases, with 14 bases between them.

The chain has TRBV7-2 and TRBJ2-7; TRBD2 matches at 9 bases. The V gene's germline CDR1 is SGHTA and CDR2 FQGNSA. The CDR3 is 19 amino acids. The trim removed 5 bases at V and 3 bases at J, leaving 20 bases unmatched. The CDR3 region is CASSAPGHEPGAGGYEQYF. Here the CDR3 DNA reads TGTGCCAGCAGCGCCCCGGGACACGAACCCGGAGCGGGAGGCTACGAGCAGTACTTC.

Regarding this clone: This specimen includes other DNA sequences encoding the same CDR3. The chain's CDR3 is CASSVDRKATNEKLFF. In DNA form, the CDR3 reads TGTGCCAGCAGTGTGGACAGAAAAGCAACTAATGAAAAACTGTTTTTT. The rearrangement joins TRBV2 to TRBJ1-4, with a tentative D call TRBD1 (6 bases). Trimming removed 4 bases from V and 0 bases from J, with 12 bases in between. Germline lookup yields CDR1 SNHLY and CDR2 FYNNEI. This CDR3 has 16 residues.

The CDR3 loop reads CASSPGQLTDTQYF. The CDR3 region has the DNA TGCGCCAGCAGCCCGGGACAGCTAACAGATACGCAGTATTTT. The chain joins TRBV5-1 to TRBJ2-3; 7 nucleotides agree with TRBD1. This CDR3 contains 14 residues. V lost 4 bases, J lost 3 bases, and 5 bases stayed unmatched. From germline, CDR1 is SGHRS and CDR2 YFSETQ.

V gene TRBV7-2 combines with J gene TRBJ1-5, with no clear D. CDR3 length: 15 residues. V lost 6 bases to trimming and J lost 0 bases, with 12 bases between them. From germline, CDR1 is SGHTA and CDR2 FQGNSA. The DNA of the CDR3 is TGTGCCAGCAGTCTAGATCCGGTTAGCAATCAGCCCCAGCATTTT. Amino acid sequence: CASSLDPVSNQPQHF.

This sequence joins TRBV3-1 (or the pseudogene TRBV3-2) and TRBJ2-2; D gene ambiguous. V gave up 2 bases and J gave up 0 bases, with 13 bases separating them. The germline CDR1 and CDR2 sequences are LGHDT and YNNKEL (reference sequence). CDR3 size: 17 residues. The CDR3 DNA sequence: TGTGCCAGCAGCCAACTAACGTACCGCTCGAACACCGGGGAGCTGTTTTTT. Translated: CASSQLTYRSNTGELFF.

V and J are TRBV28 and TRBJ1-4; tentatively, D is TRBD1 (5 bases). Between the trimmed V and J ends, which lost 4 bases and 1 base, there was a span of 13 bases. Germline V lookup: CDR1 MDHEN, CDR2 SYDVKM. There are 16 residues in the CDR3. DNA of the CDR3: TGTGCCAGCAGTTCCTACCCGGGGGTAACTAATGAAAAACTGTTTTTT. As protein: CASSSYPGVTNEKLFF. The full variable domain, its missing parts supplied by reference TRBV28 and TRBJ1-4, is DVKVTQSSRYLVKRTGEKVFLECVQDMDHENMFWYRQDPGLGLRLIYFSYDVKMKEKGDIPEGYSVSREKKERFSLILESASTNQTSMYLCASSSYPGVTNEKLFFGSGTQLSVL.

The CDR3 loop reads CASSPSRQNSGNTIYF. The CDR3, as DNA: TGTGCCAGCAGCCCCTCACGACAGAACTCTGGAAACACCATATATTTT. The V and J genes are TRBV3-1 (or the pseudogene TRBV3-2) and TRBJ1-3; perhaps TRBD1 as D (5 bases). This CDR3 is 16 amino acids long. The V gene's germline CDR1 is LGHDT and CDR2 YNNKEL (reference sequence). The V gene lost 4 bases and the J gene lost 0 bases, with 13 bases spanning the gap.